A selection of T cell receptor beta chains follows, all from one sample in a study of technical replicates of blood from a handful of donors. Clones were read by immunoSEQ multiplex PCR, and TCRdb kept only the in-frame ones, dropping some. This sample has approximately 85,000 clones, with about 90% found just once. What was sequenced was T cells isolated from PBMCs. The receptors were gathered from a human donor in good health. CDR3s include the opening cysteine and the closing phenylalanine or tryptophan. A D gene is named only where the DNA matches it firmly. The listing skips clone size in some rows; elsewhere it reads once, few, many or a size class.

D	J	size	V	DNA	CDR3
.	TRBJ1-2	.	TRBV29-1	TGCAGCGTTGAAGGTCCCTCCCCAGGGTGGGGTGATGGCTTCACCTTC	CSVEGPSPGWGDGFTF
.	TRBJ2-3	.	TRBV29-1	TGCAGCGTTATTATAGCGGACCGCACAGATACGCAGTATTTT	CSVIIADRTDTQYF
.	TRBJ1-2	.	TRBV7-9	TGTGCCAGCAGCTTATCTACGGGGTCCAACTATGGCTACACCTTC	CASSLSTGSNYGYTF
TRBD2	TRBJ2-5	once	TRBV5-1	TGCGCCAGCAGCTTGATTAGCGGGAGACAAGAGACCCAGTACTTC	CASSLISGRQETQYF
TRBD1	TRBJ2-7	.	TRBV30	TGTGCCTGGAGTTCTGGACAGGCCTACGAGCAGTACTTC	CAWSSGQAYEQYF
.	TRBJ1-1	.	TRBV25-1	TGTGCCAGCAGTGAGTGGGGGGGGGAGGGCGACACTGAAGCTTTCTTT	CASSEWGGEGDTEAFF
.	TRBJ1-1	few	TRBV6-5	TGTGCCAGCAGTTCACAGGCGAACACTGAAGCTTTCTTT	CASSSQANTEAFF
.	TRBJ1-5	once	TRBV5-6	TGTGCCAGCAGCTTGACAGGGTCGGTTCATCAGCCCCAGCATTTT	CASSLTGSVHQPQHF
TRBD2	TRBJ2-1	.	TRBV2	TGTGCCAGCTCGGACCTAGCGGGAGACGGTGAGCAGTTCTTC	CASSDLAGDGEQFF
TRBD2	TRBJ2-2	.	TRBV28	TGTGCCAGCAGTCACCCGGGACTAGCGGGAGGGGTTTGGTCCGGGGAGCTGTTTTTT	CASSHPGLAGGVWSGELFF
.	TRBJ2-2	.	TRBV7-8	TGTGCCAGCAGCTTGTTTGGGGCTGGGGAGCTGTTTTTT	CASSLFGAGELFF
.	TRBJ1-1	once	TRBV19	TGTGCCAGTAGCCTCCCCCTCGAGGGAGCTGAAGCTTTCTTT	CASSLPLEGAEAFF
.	TRBJ1-2	.	TRBV7-9	TGTGCCAGCAGCCCCCCCGGACAGTATGGCTACACCTTC	CASSPPGQYGYTF
.	TRBJ1-2	once	TRBV28	TGTGCCAGCAGTTCACAGTGGGAGTTCTATGGCTACACCTTC	CASSSQWEFYGYTF
.	TRBJ2-1	.	TRBV5-1	TGCGCCAGTGGTTCGGGGGGCACGAATGAGCAGTTCTTC	CASGSGGTNEQFF
.	TRBJ1-1	.	TRBV5-4	TGTGCCAGCAGCTTGGGACGGGGGAACACTGAAGCTTTCTTT	CASSLGRGNTEAFF
.	TRBJ2-2	.	TRBV6-5	TGTGCCAGCAGTTTATTCGTAGCGAGTACCGGGGAGCTGTTTTTT	CASSLFVASTGELFF
TRBD1	TRBJ1-2	.	TRBV11-1	TGTGCCAGCAGCCCTGGACAGGGCTATGGCTACACCTTC	CASSPGQGYGYTF
.	TRBJ2-7	.	TRBV2	TGTGCCAGCAGTGAGGTAGGGCAGGGGCGATCCTACGAGCAGTACTTC	CASSEVGQGRSYEQYF
.	TRBJ1-5	.	TRBV6-5	TGTGCCAGCAGCCAGGACAATAGCAATCAGCCCCAGCATTTT	CASSQDNSNQPQHF
.	TRBJ1-5	.	TRBV7-7	TGTGCTAGCAGCTTCACATGTCAGCCCCAGCATTTT	CASSFTCQPQHF
TRBD1	TRBJ1-1	.	TRBV19	TGTGCCAGTAGTAGGACAGGGGTTTACACTGAAGCTTTCTTT	CASSRTGVYTEAFF
.	TRBJ2-7	.	TRBV7-8	TGTGCCAGCAGCTTTGAGCGTCTCCCCTCCTACGAGCAGTACTTC	CASSFERLPSYEQYF
.	TRBJ1-4	once	TRBV6-4	TGTGCCAGCGGGCAGGGTGTTGGAGAAAAACTGTTTTTT	CASGQGVGEKLFF
TRBD1	TRBJ2-7	once	TRBV7-9	TGTGCCAGCAGCTGGGGACAGGGGTATCGCGGCGAGCAGTACTTC	CASSWGQGYRGEQYF
TRBD2	TRBJ2-7	.	TRBV30	TGTGCCTGGAGTGTCAGCGGGGGAGTCTACGAGCAGTACTTC	CAWSVSGGVYEQYF
.	TRBJ2-5	.	TRBV27	TGTGCCAGCAGTCCTCGGGGGTGGGAGACCCAGTACTTC	CASSPRGWETQYF
TRBD2	TRBJ2-2	.	TRBV7-9	TGTGCCAGCAGCTCAAGTAGGGGACTAGCGGGTATGCGCGGGGTCCTGTTTTTT	CASSSSRGLAGMRGVLFF
.	TRBJ2-7	.	TRBV30	TGTGCCTGGAGTGTAATGCTCGGGACAAGACACGAGCAGTACTTC	CAWSVMLGTRHEQYF
.	TRBJ2-3	.	TRBV5-1	TGCGCCAGCAGCTTGGAAGTCGGAGATACGCAGTATTTT	CASSLEVGDTQYF
.	TRBJ2-1	.	TRBV4-1	TGCGCCAGCAGCCAAGGCAGAGACCGAGGGCACTACAATGAGCAGTTCTTC	CASSQGRDRGHYNEQFF
.	TRBJ1-3	.	TRBV5-1	TGCGCCAGCAGCTTGGGTTTGAGCTCTGGAAACACCATATATTTT	CASSLGLSSGNTIYF
TRBD1	TRBJ1-3	.	TRBV2	TGTGCCAGCAACCCACAGGGGGCAAAAGGAAACACCATATATTTT	CASNPQGAKGNTIYF
TRBD2	TRBJ2-3	.	TRBV5-1	TGCGCCAGCAGCGGCTCGGGACTAGCGGGAGGGATGAGGACAGATACGCAGTATTTT	CASSGSGLAGGMRTDTQYF
.	TRBJ1-5	.	TRBV6-1	TGTGCCAGCAGTGATCCACCGGCGGGGCAGCCCCAGCATTTT	CASSDPPAGQPQHF
.	TRBJ2-1	.	TRBV19	TGTGCCAGTAGTAACCGACAGGCCAACTACAATGAGCAGTTCTTC	CASSNRQANYNEQFF
TRBD2	TRBJ2-7	few	TRBV6-5	TGTGCCAGCAGCCTACTCGCGGGGGGCACCTACGAGCAGTACTTC	CASSLLAGGTYEQYF
TRBD1	TRBJ1-6	.	TRBV6-6	TGTGCCAGCAGTTACTCGATTACAGGGGGGAGTTCACCCCTCCACTTT	CASSYSITGGSSPLHF
.	TRBJ2-2	.	TRBV5-6	TGTGCCAGCAGCTTTGCGAGTTCCGGGGAGCTGTTTTTT	CASSFASSGELFF
.	TRBJ1-4	.	TRBV4-1	TGCGCCAGCAGCCCCCAGGGTGTGGGTGAAAAACTGTTTTTT	CASSPQGVGEKLFF
.	TRBJ1-1	.	TRBV30	TGTGCCTGGAGTGTCTCGTATGAAGCTTTCTTT	CAWSVSYEAFF
.	TRBJ1-4	once	TRBV15	TGTGCCACCAGCAGAGATTCGGGATCATGGCTGTTTTTT	CATSRDSGSWLFF
.	TRBJ2-1	.	TRBV7-6	TGTGCCAGCAGCCCGCCTGCACACGCCTACAATGAGCAGTTCTTC	CASSPPAHAYNEQFF
TRBD1	TRBJ2-7	once	TRBV27	TGTGCCAGCAGTCCCGGGACAGGGGGCGATGAGCAGTACTTC	CASSPGTGGDEQYF
TRBD1	TRBJ1-2	.	TRBV7-9	TGTGCCAGCAGCTTGGGACAGGGTAACGCTAACTATGGCTACACCTTC	CASSLGQGNANYGYTF
TRBD2	TRBJ2-1	.	TRBV29-1	TGCAGCTGGACTAGCGGTTTTTACAATGAGCAGTTCTTC	CSWTSGFYNEQFF
TRBD1	TRBJ2-7	few	TRBV18	TGTGCCAGCTCGCGCACAGGGGGCGACTTCTACGAGCAGTACTTC	CASSRTGGDFYEQYF
.	TRBJ2-1	.	TRBV19	TGTGCCAGTAGTGGGGGGATCCACCTCTCCTACAATGAGCAGTTCTTC	CASSGGIHLSYNEQFF
.	TRBJ2-3	.	TRBV7-9	TGTGCCAGCAGCTTGTTATTTGGCGGCGCCACAGATACGCAGTATTTT	CASSLLFGGATDTQYF
.	TRBJ2-7	.	TRBV29-1	TGCAGCGTTGGCCGAGGGCAGTCCTACGAGCAGTACTTC	CSVGRGQSYEQYF
TRBD1	TRBJ1-5	once	TRBV28	TGTGCCAGCAGTTTCTTCAGGGGGAGCAATCAGCCCCAGCATTTT	CASSFFRGSNQPQHF
TRBD1	TRBJ2-2	.	TRBV5-1	TGCGCCAGCAGCTTGGTACAGGGGAGTGGGGAGCTGTTTTTT	CASSLVQGSGELFF
.	TRBJ2-2	.	TRBV19	TGTGCCAGTAGTATCGTGGGGGCGGCCGGGGAGCTGTTTTTT	CASSIVGAAGELFF